The clone carrying this T cell receptor beta chain has a handful of counts. What it binds is unknown. These data originate in a study of identical twins. V lost 5 bases, J lost 6 bases, and 9 bases stayed unmatched. The CDR3 spans 16 residues. Germline CDR1 is SGHAT and CDR2 is FQNNGV. Each cDNA held unique molecular identifiers, and template switching gave it a universal primer site. MiXCR was run by TCRdb on the 5' RACE reads, yielding one entry per CDR3 protein. The sample contains 550,000 to 800,000 distinct CDR3 sequences, about 7.6% of which appear only once. Overall study findings and caveats: Without tracking the same donors, conclusions rested on cross-sectional statistical analysis. Excess low generation probability was seen in twin-shared out-of-frame alpha sequences.

These data were also filed under a second study, of yellow fever vaccine responses in identical twins.

This chain links TRBV11-2 with TRBJ1-5; 11 bases map to TRBD1. Sequenced: PBMCs. The TCR originated in a woman aged 18 to 35 in good health. The CDR3 nucleotides read TGTGCCAGCAGCCGGGGTGGACAGGGGGCCGGTCAGCCCCAGCATTTT. Its translation: CASSRGGQGAGQPQHF.